This entry concerns a single T cell receptor (beta chain). Its matching antigen is unknown. Trimming shortened V by 0 bases and J by 6 bases, and 9 bases separated the two germline ends. The V gene's germline CDR1 is SGHRS and CDR2 YFSETQ. CDR3 length: 13 residues. Average productive template count per sample was some 44,000. Using immunoSEQ multiplex PCR, the repertoire was profiled, and TCRdb retains in-frame clones only, with some absent. This table holds about 15,000 clones, roughly nine tenths found once. The sample belongs to a study of STAT3 mutations in large granular lymphocyte leukemia. Across the study: Among longitudinally sequenced T-LGLL patients, roughly half had canonical activating STAT3 mutations detected.

Overall study results and limits: Clonal expansion was inferred from samples taken at other timepoints. Every T-cell large granular lymphocyte leukemia patient had at least one immunodominant TCR beta clonotype. TCR clonotype switching after therapy occurred in about 30% of the 18 patients.

The sample was peripheral blood mononuclear cells. The source of this sequence is a man between 40 and 49 years old with T-cell large granular lymphocyte leukemia. Some clones in this sample may be carry-over from other donors' samples. The chain recombines TRBV5-1 with TRBJ1-2; D is ambiguous. The CDR3 DNA sequence: TGCGCCAGCAGCTTGGTGCCAGGAGATGGCTACACCTTC. It specifies CASSLVPGDGYTF. The variable domain in full, completed from reference TRBV5-1 and TRBJ1-2, reads KAGVTQTPRYLIKTRGQQVTLSCSPISGHRSVSWYQQTPGQGLQFLFEYFSETQRNKGNFPGRFSGRQFSNSRSEMNVSTLELGDSALYLCASSLVPGDGYTFGSGTRLTVV.